One sample yielded the 8 T cell receptor beta chains listed below, sequenced in a study of glioma-infiltrating T cells. Using RNA template, CDR3s of TCR alpha and beta were amplified with iRepertoire arm-PCR. One entry per CDR3 protein results from TCRdb running MiXCR on the multiplex PCR reads. The sample includes under 130,000 distinct CDR3 sequences, less than 30% of them seen just once. The material sequenced was glioma tissue, nonneoplastic brain tissue, or PBMCs (not recorded which). The source is a human donor with low-grade glioma or glioblastoma, undergoing nonglioma brain surgery, or in good health (not recorded which).

The rearrangement links TRBV19 to TRBJ1-6; 11 bases are a match to TRBD1. Looked up from germline, CDR1 is LNHDA and CDR2 is SQIVND (reference sequence). CDR3 size: 16 residues. The junction had 3 bases not matched to a gene; V was cut back by 4 bases and J by 4 bases. The CDR3 is CASSSRDRGYNSPLHF. CDR3 in DNA: TGTGCCAGTAGTAGCCGGGACAGGGGGTATAATTCACCCCTCCACTTT.

This clonotype occurred a few times. Here the CDR3 DNA reads TGTGCCAGCAGCCCAAGGGGGACTAGCGGGGGGGACAATGAGCAGTTCTTC. Translation gives CASSPRGTSGGDNEQFF. The genes are TRBV7-2 and TRBJ2-1, with TRBD2 matching over 16 bases. CDR3 length equals 17 residues. Germline loops: CDR1 SGHTA, CDR2 FQGNSA. V trimming: 5 bases; J trimming: 5 bases; junction bases outside the gene matches: 6.

This clonotype was picked up a small number of times. V usage is TRBV12-3 or TRBV12-4 and J usage is TRBJ2-5; 7 nucleotides agree with TRBD2. J gave up 2 bases and V 3 bases, and 3 bases lay outside the gene matches. CDR3 length: 14 amino acids. The CDR3 reads CASSFGGGQETQYF. CDR3 nucleotides: TGTGCCAGCAGTTTTGGCGGGGGACAAGAGACCCAGTACTTC.

The sample holds a few counts of this clonotype. The genes are TRBV4-1 and TRBJ1-2; unclear D gene. The germline V and J ends were trimmed by 2 bases and 3 bases, with 4 bases remaining between them. The germline V gene encodes CDR1 MGHRA and CDR2 YSYEKL. The CDR3 runs to 12 residues. DNA for the CDR3: TGCGCCAGCAGCCAACAGGACTATGGCTACACCTTC. Protein sequence: CASSQQDYGYTF.

This clonotype was counted only a few times. The conserved phenylalanine or tryptophan normally closing the CDR3 is absent here, so this likely arose from a read error. This rearrangement joins TRBV28 to TRBJ1-5; unclear D gene. CDR1 and CDR2 (germline): MDHEN, SYDVKM. The V end lost 5 bases, the J end lost 0 bases, and 5 bases lay between the germline ends. This CDR3 comprises 13 residues. The CDR3 region has the DNA TGTGCCAGCAGTCGAGATAGCAATCAGCCCCAGCATCTT. Translation gives CASSRDSNQPQHL.

The table lists this clonotype with a count of one. The chain joins TRBV5-1 to TRBJ1-1; D is undetermined. The CDR3 extends over 13 amino acids. V lost 4 bases and J 7 bases, leaving 14 bases between the germline ends. Germline CDR1 reads SGHRS; CDR2 reads YFSETQ. The CDR3 loop is CASSPQNKREAFF. In DNA, the CDR3 is TGCGCCAGCAGCCCCCAGAATAAACGTGAAGCTTTCTTT.

This clonotype has only a few counts. V is TRBV18 and J is TRBJ1-2, with a possible D match to TRBD1 (5 bases). The V end was cut by 3 bases, the J end by 4 bases, with 27 bases between. Looked up from germline, CDR1 is KGHSH and CDR2 is LQKENI. The CDR3 has 19 amino acids. The CDR3 bases are TGTGCCAGCTCACCCGGGGCGGGACGCATGGAGAATAAGGGCTATGGCTACACCTTC. It yields the protein CASSPGAGRMENKGYGYTF.

This clonotype was counted at least ten times. V and J are TRBV3-1 and TRBJ1-5, with no clear D. CDR1 and CDR2 from the germline V gene are LGHDT and YNNKEL (reference sequence). V lost 3 bases and J lost 8, with 11 bases in between. The CDR3 runs 13 residues. CDR3 sequence: CASSQEYRKPQHF. For the CDR3, the DNA is TGTGCCAGCAGCCAGGAGTACCGTAAGCCCCAGCATTTT.